Shown below are 10 T cell receptor beta chains from a single sample sequenced in a study of blood T cell repertoires in COVID-19. Generated by immunoSEQ multiplex PCR, the TCRdb table keeps only in-frame clones and is missing some. The sample holds approximately 190,000 clones, under 85% seen once. The sequencing sample was made of peripheral blood. The receptors were sampled from a woman in her thirties or forties with acute or convalescent COVID-19.

The V and J genes are TRBV5-6 and TRBJ1-2; 7 bases line up with TRBD1. In germline, CDR1 is SGHDT, CDR2 YYEEEE. The CDR3 spans 14 residues. The V gene end was trimmed by 3 bases and the J gene end by 4 bases; junction bases not matched to a gene: 6. The DNA for the CDR3 is TGTGCCAGCAGCTCAAAGACAGGGCCCTATGGCTACACCTTC. This gives the protein CASSSKTGPYGYTF.

Concerning this clone itself: The germline gene is not matched at one end of the junction; a read error may be the cause. This chain connects TRBV7-7 to TRBJ2-1; 8 nucleotides match TRBD2. Germline V CDR1 and CDR2: SSHAT, FNYEAQ (reference sequence). The CDR3 contains 15 residues. CDR3 nucleotides: TGTGCTAGCAGCTCGGGACTAGACTCCTACAATGAGCAGTTCTTC. Translating it yields CASSSGLDSYNEQFF.

This rearrangement joins TRBV27 to TRBJ1-2; TRBD1 might be the D (5 bases). The CDR3 is 14 residues long. Trimming stripped 4 bases from V and 7 bases from J, with 16 bases between. Per the germline V gene, CDR1 is MNHEY and CDR2 is SMNVEV (reference sequence). The CDR3 DNA reads TGTGCCAGCAGTTCACTCCCGACAGCTAGTGGCTACACCTTC. Protein: CASSSLPTASGYTF.

This chain joins TRBV5-4 and TRBJ2-7, with 7 bases lining up with TRBD2. This CDR3 is 17 amino acids long. Per germline, CDR1 SGHNT and CDR2 YYREEE (reference sequence). V trimming: 0 bases; J trimming: 5 bases; junction bases outside the gene matches: 14. Here the CDR3 reads CASSLVASGGGRNEQYF. The CDR3 nucleotides are TGTGCCAGCAGCTTGGTGGCTAGCGGCGGAGGGAGGAACGAGCAGTACTTC. Full variable domain (outside the CDR3, taken from reference TRBV5-4 and TRBJ2-7): ETGVTQSPTHLIKTRGQQVTLRCSSQSGHNTVSWYQQALGQGPQFIFQYYREEENGRGNFPPRFSGLQFPNYSSELNVNALELDDSALYLCASSLVASGGGRNEQYFGPGTRLTVT.

This clone was seen only a few times. The J gene is TRBJ1-2, the V gene TRBV2, with D tentatively TRBD1 (5 bases). There are 13 residues in the CDR3. The ends were cut back, 3 bases at V and 4 bases at J, with 9 bases in the middle. Germline values: CDR1 SNHLY, CDR2 FYNNEI. The CDR3 DNA is TGTGCCAGCAGTGATGGGGGGACCTATGGCTACACCTTC. As protein: CASSDGGTYGYTF. Supplemented by reference TRBV2 and TRBJ1-2, the full variable domain reads EPEVTQTPSHQVTQMGQEVILRCVPISNHLYFYWYRQILGQKVEFLVSFYNNEISEKSEIFDDQFSVERPDGSNFTLKIRSTKLEDSAMYFCASSDGGTYGYTFGSGTRLTVV.

The chain recombines TRBV11-2 with TRBJ2-7, with D perhaps matching TRBD1 (6 bases). Germline V gene data show CDR1 as SGHAT and CDR2 as FQNNGV. Trimming took 4 bases from V and 2 from J, leaving 9 bases between them. CDR3 length: 13 residues. CDR3 nucleotides: TGTGCCAGCAGCTGGCGACAGGCCTACGAGCAGTACTTC. It yields the protein CASSWRQAYEQYF. Combining the CDR3 with reference TRBV11-2 and TRBJ2-7 gives the whole variable domain EAGVAQSPRYKIIEKRQSVAFWCNPISGHATLYWYQQILGQGPKLLIQFQNNGVVDDSQLPKDRFSAERLKGVDSTLKIQPAKLEDSAVYLCASSWRQAYEQYFGPGTRLTVT.

The chain joins TRBV28 to TRBJ1-2; no clear D. Germline values: CDR1 MDHEN, CDR2 SYDVKM. The CDR3 sequence is 20 residues long. V was trimmed by 3 bases and J by 4 bases, leaving 30 bases between them. DNA of the CDR3: TGTGCCAGCAGTTTCGTACGGGGAGGGTTTACTGGGCCGGGGATCTATGGCTACACCTTC. This sequence encodes CASSFVRGGFTGPGIYGYTF.

In its sample, this clone was seen once. The V call is TRBV27, the J call TRBJ1-6; D unclear. Trimming shortened V by 4 bases and J by 5 bases, and 15 bases separated the two germline ends. Per germline, CDR1 MNHEY and CDR2 SMNVEV (reference sequence). The CDR3 loop spans 16 amino acids. CDR3 sequence: CASSSTSPHHNSPLHF. CDR3 DNA sequence: TGTGCCAGCAGTTCCACATCTCCACATCATAATTCACCCCTCCACTTT.

V is TRBV7-8 and J is TRBJ2-1; D gene ambiguous. Deletions cut 5 bases from V and 7 bases from J, with 9 bases between. The CDR3 length is 12 residues. Germline CDR1 reads SGHVS; CDR2 reads FQNEAQ. CDR3 sequence (DNA): TGTGCCAGCAGCCCCCAAGAGAATGAGCAGTTCTTC. Its protein product is CASSPQENEQFF. Using reference TRBV7-8 and TRBJ2-1 for the parts outside the CDR3, the full variable domain is GAGVSQSPRYKVAKRGQDVALRCDPISGHVSLFWYQQALGQGPEFLTYFQNEAQLDKSGLPSDRFFAERPEGSVSTLKIQRTQQEDSAVYLCASSPQENEQFFGPGTRLTVL.

The chain joins TRBV27 to TRBJ2-6, with TRBD2 identical over 8 bases. This CDR3 has 19 residues. The V gene's germline CDR1 is MNHEY and CDR2 SMNVEV (reference sequence). Trimming removed 6 bases from V and 0 bases from J; junction bases left unmatched: 13. The CDR3 sequence: CASRRTSTGHNSGANVLTF. As DNA, the CDR3 is TGTGCCAGCAGACGGACTAGCACCGGTCACAACTCTGGGGCCAACGTCCTGACTTTC.